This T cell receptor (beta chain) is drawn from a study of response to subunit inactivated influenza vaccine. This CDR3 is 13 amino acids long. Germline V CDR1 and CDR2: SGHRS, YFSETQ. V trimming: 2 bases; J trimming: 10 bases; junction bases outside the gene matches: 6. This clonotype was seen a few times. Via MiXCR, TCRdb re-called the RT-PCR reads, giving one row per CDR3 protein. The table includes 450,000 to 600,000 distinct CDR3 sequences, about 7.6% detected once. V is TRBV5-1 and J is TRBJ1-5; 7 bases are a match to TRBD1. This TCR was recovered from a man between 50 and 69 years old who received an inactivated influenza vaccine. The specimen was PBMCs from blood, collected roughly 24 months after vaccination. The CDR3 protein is CASSFDREFPQHF. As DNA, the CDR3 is TGCGCCAGCAGCTTCGACAGGGAGTTTCCCCAGCATTTT. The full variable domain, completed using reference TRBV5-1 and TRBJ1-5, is KAGVTQTPRYLIKTRGQQVTLSCSPISGHRSVSWYQQTPGQGLQFLFEYFSETQRNKGNFPGRFSGRQFSNSRSEMNVSTLELGDSALYLCASSFDREFPQHFGDGTRLSIL.